The 19 T cell receptor beta chains presented below share a single source sample, sequenced in a study of T cells in Graves' hyperthyroidism and ophthalmopathy. Amplified TCR beta CDR3 regions derived from RNA transcripts. First-round RT-PCR of the TCR CDR3 relied on the HTBI primer set. A single record per CDR3 protein comes from TCRdb applying MiXCR to the multiplex PCR reads. The sample has under 800,000 distinct CDR3 sequences, 14% seen once; the top ten hold roughly a tenth. Sequences were obtained from blood. These receptors were obtained from a woman between 18 and 29 years old with Graves' hyperthyroidism.

This clonotype was recorded at least ten times. The gene calls are TRBV30 and TRBJ2-2; TRBD1 aligns across 9 bases. Germline-derived CDR1 and CDR2 are GTSNPN and SVGIG (reference sequence). The CDR3 is 17 amino acids. V lost 2 bases to trimming and J lost 4 bases; unmatched junction nucleotides: 11. The CDR3 bases are TGTGCCTGGAGTCCTCTAGGGACAGGGTCAAGCACCGGGGAGCTGTTTTTT. Translated, it gives CAWSPLGTGSSTGELFF.

This clonotype has at least ten counts. CDR3 DNA sequence: TGTGCCAGCAGCCGGGGGAACACTGAAGCTTTCTTT. Its protein is CASSRGNTEAFF. The gene calls are TRBV12-3 or TRBV12-4 and TRBJ1-1; D gene unclear. Trimming took 6 bases from V and 1 from J, leaving 6 bases between them. This CDR3 has 12 residues.

This clonotype has a count of ten or more. The chain combines TRBV30 with TRBJ2-5; TRBD1 matches 10 bases. The V gene end was trimmed by 0 bases and the J gene end by 5 bases; junction bases not matched to a gene: 6. The CDR3 consists of 15 residues. In germline, CDR1 is GTSNPN, CDR2 SVGIG (reference sequence). CDR3 in amino acids: CAWSVGDRGSETQYF. DNA for the CDR3: TGTGCCTGGAGTGTTGGGGACAGGGGATCGGAGACCCAGTACTTC. The variable domain in full, with the rest retrieved from reference TRBV30 and TRBJ2-5, is SQTIHQWPATLVQPVGSPLSLECTVEGTSNPNLYWYRQAAGRGLQLLFYSVGIGQISSEVPQNLSASRPQDRQFILSSKKLLLSDSGFYLCAWSVGDRGSETQYFGPGTRLLVL.

In DNA form, the CDR3 reads TGTGCCAGTAGTATAGGGGGAGGGACCGAGCAGTACTTC. It codes for CASSIGGGTEQYF. The chain employs TRBV19 and TRBJ2-7; 7 bases align to TRBD2. The V gene's germline CDR1 is LNHDA and CDR2 SQIVND (reference sequence). The CDR3 length is 13 residues. The trim removed 1 base at V and 6 bases at J, leaving 3 bases unmatched.

The sample holds many counts of this clonotype. This chain links TRBV18 with TRBJ2-7; D perhaps matches TRBD1 (5 bases). The V end lost 6 bases, the J end lost 6 bases, and 12 bases lay between the germline ends. Germline V gene data show CDR1 as KGHSH and CDR2 as LQKENI. The CDR3 contains 12 residues. The CDR3 bases are TGTGCCAGCTCGCCCGCCAGGGCCGAGCAGTACTTC. Amino acids: CASSPARAEQYF.

This clonotype came up many times. The chain couples TRBV6-1 to TRBJ2-7; D unresolved. The V end was cut by 7 bases, the J end by 3 bases, with 13 bases between. CDR1 is MNHNS and CDR2 is SASEGT in the germline V gene. The CDR3 is 13 residues long. The CDR3 sequence is CASTVGTGYEQYF. In nucleotides, the CDR3 is TGTGCCAGCACCGTCGGTACGGGCTACGAGCAGTACTTC.

CDR3 DNA sequence: TGTGCCACCAGTGATCGGAAGCGGGACAATTACAATGAGCAGTTCTTC. It translates to CATSDRKRDNYNEQFF. This chain links TRBV24-1 with TRBJ2-1; TRBD2 is a possible D gene (7 bases). Per the germline V gene, CDR1 is KGHDR and CDR2 is SFDVKD. V was pared by 3 bases and J by 4 bases, with 15 bases between. The CDR3 covers 16 residues.

This clonotype was seen many times. In nucleotides, the CDR3 is TGTGCCTGGAGGCGGCTCCTGAACACTGAAGCTTTCTTT. It specifies CAWRRLLNTEAFF. V usage is TRBV30 and J usage is TRBJ1-1; D unclear. This CDR3 has 13 residues. V lost 3 bases to trimming and J lost 0 bases, with 8 bases between them. Germline CDR1 is GTSNPN and CDR2 is SVGIG (reference sequence).

This clonotype was observed many times. The rearrangement uses TRBV6-1 and TRBJ2-5; D is possibly TRBD1 (5 bases). This CDR3 is built from 15 residues. Germline lookup yields CDR1 MNHNS and CDR2 SASEGT. The ends were cut back, 7 bases at V and 4 bases at J, with 19 bases in the middle. The CDR3 region has the DNA TGTGCCAGCACCCGAGACAGTCGCCAAGGAGAGACCCAGTACTTC. It is translated as CASTRDSRQGETQYF.

This clonotype was seen a few times. This chain joins TRBV19 and TRBJ1-1; TRBD1 might be the D (6 bases). The CDR3 is made up of 19 amino acids. CDR1 is LNHDA, CDR2 SQIVND, per germline (reference sequence). V dropped 9 bases and J dropped 4 bases, with 33 bases sitting between them. DNA of the CDR3: TGTGCCAGCCCCCCGGGGGGGCACGCCCGCCCAGGGCACGGCACTGAAGCTTTCTTT. Residues: CASPPGGHARPGHGTEAFF.

This clonotype was picked up many times. The rearrangement joins TRBV2 to TRBJ1-6, with a tentative D call TRBD1 (6 bases). CDR1 is SNHLY, CDR2 FYNNEI, per germline. This CDR3 has 15 amino acids. Trimming took 10 bases from V and 7 from J, leaving 20 bases between them. CDR3 sequence (DNA): TGTGCCACCATCCCTAATCCTCAGGGGAATTCACCCCTCCACTTT. This sequence encodes CATIPNPQGNSPLHF.

The table lists this clonotype with a few counts. The chain uses TRBV7-9 and TRBJ2-1; 7 nucleotides align to TRBD1. Germline loops: CDR1 SEHNR, CDR2 FQNEAQ (reference sequence). Unmatched junction bases numbered 10, after V lost 2 bases and J lost 6 bases. The CDR3 has 16 residues. This CDR3 is CASSLNWTGGLNEQFF. DNA for the CDR3: TGTGCCAGCAGCTTAAATTGGACAGGAGGCCTCAATGAGCAGTTCTTC.

This clonotype was detected ten times or more. CDR3 sequence: CASSMNRGDQPQHF. The CDR3 nucleotides are TGTGCCAGCAGCATGAACAGGGGCGATCAGCCCCAGCATTTT. The chain carries TRBV12-3 or TRBV12-4 and TRBJ1-5; 7 bases agree with TRBD1. Trimming cost V 6 bases and J 5 bases; bases outside gene matches: 7. This CDR3 region has 14 residues.

The V call is TRBV20-1, the J call TRBJ1-2, with TRBD1 identical over 8 bases. The germline CDR1 and CDR2 sequences are DFQATT and SNEGSKA (reference sequence). The CDR3 contains 16 residues. Germline trimming cut 3 bases from V and 6 bases from J; bases unmatched to any gene: 15. CDR3 residues: CSAREGPGGPVDGYTF. CDR3 bases: TGCAGTGCTAGGGAGGGGCCAGGGGGCCCCGTGGATGGCTACACCTTC.

Points on this clonotype: Possible read error: a much larger clone is one base away. This rearrangement joins TRBV18 to TRBJ2-1; TRBD2 is a possible D gene (6 bases). The DNA end lines up better with TRBJ2-7; the J call may be wrong. There are 15 residues in the CDR3. From germline, CDR1 is KGHSH and CDR2 LQKENI. The CDR3 coding sequence is TGTGCCAGCTCACTCTTCGGGACGGACTACAATGAGCAGTACTTC. Protein sequence: CASSLFGTDYNEQYF.

This clonotype was seen at least ten times. The J gene is TRBJ1-1, the V gene TRBV15; D not resolved. The CDR3 contains 15 residues. The V gene lost 1 base and the J gene lost 0 bases, with 9 bases spanning the gap. Germline CDR1 reads LNHNV; CDR2 reads YYDKDF (reference sequence). In DNA, the CDR3 is TGTGCCACCAGCAGAGTGGTAGTGGTGAACACTGAAGCTTTCTTT. As protein: CATSRVVVVNTEAFF.

The V call is TRBV30, the J call TRBJ1-6; TRBD1 might be the D (6 bases). The germline V gene has CDR1 GTSNPN and CDR2 SVGIG (reference sequence). Trimming shortened V by 8 bases and J by 6 bases, and 14 bases separated the two germline ends. The CDR3 is 13 amino acids. DNA for the CDR3: TGTGCCCACGGGGGGGGGCCTAATTCACCCCTCCACTTT. Amino acid sequence: CAHGGGPNSPLHF. Variable domain in full (rest from reference TRBV30 and TRBJ1-6): SQTIHQWPATLVQPVGSPLSLECTVEGTSNPNLYWYRQAAGRGLQLLFYSVGIGQISSEVPQNLSASRPQDRQFILSSKKLLLSDSGFYLCAHGGGPNSPLHFGNGTRLTVT.

The chain recombines TRBV20-1 with TRBJ2-2; D is possibly TRBD1 (5 bases). The CDR3 contains 16 residues. V was clipped by 0 bases and J by 4 bases, with 15 bases between them. Germline loops: CDR1 DFQATT, CDR2 SNEGSKA (reference sequence). For the CDR3, the DNA is TGCAGTGCTAGAGACCCTTCGCAGGGCTTCACCGGGGAGCTGTTTTTT. Its protein is CSARDPSQGFTGELFF.

This clonotype was seen ten or more times. Here the CDR3 reads CASSDSMGTEAFF. CDR3 in DNA: TGTGCCAGCAGCGACTCCATGGGAACTGAAGCTTTCTTT. The V call is TRBV9, the J call TRBJ1-1, with D unresolved. This CDR3 is built from 13 residues. Trimming shortened V by 3 bases and J by 5 bases, and 11 bases separated the two germline ends. Per germline, CDR1 SGDLS and CDR2 YYNGEE. Combining the CDR3 with reference TRBV9 and TRBJ1-1 gives the whole variable domain DSGVTQTPKHLITATGQRVTLRCSPRSGDLSVYWYQQSLDQGLQFLIQYYNGEERAKGNILERFSAQQFPDLHSELNLSSLELGDSALYFCASSDSMGTEAFFGQGTRLTVV.